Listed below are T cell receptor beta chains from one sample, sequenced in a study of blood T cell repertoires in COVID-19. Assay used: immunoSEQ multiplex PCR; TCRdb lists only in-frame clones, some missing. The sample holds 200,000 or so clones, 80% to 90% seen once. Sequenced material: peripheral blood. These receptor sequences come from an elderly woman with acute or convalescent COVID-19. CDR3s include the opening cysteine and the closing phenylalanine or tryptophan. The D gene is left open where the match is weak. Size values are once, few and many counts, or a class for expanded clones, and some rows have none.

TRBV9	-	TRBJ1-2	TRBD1	CASSPTTGGTSYGYTF	TGTGCCAGCAGCCCCACGACAGGGGGCACGAGCTATGGCTACACCTTC
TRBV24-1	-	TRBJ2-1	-	CATSDSYLNEQFF	TGTGCCACCAGTGATTCCTACTTAAATGAGCAGTTCTTC
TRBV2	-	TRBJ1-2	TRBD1	CASSSPGQGNYGYTF	TGTGCCAGCAGTTCGCCGGGACAGGGAAACTATGGCTACACCTTC
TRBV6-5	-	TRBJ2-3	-	CASGSSADTQYF	TGTGCCAGTGGGAGCAGCGCAGATACGCAGTATTTT
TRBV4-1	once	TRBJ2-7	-	CASSQGDRTYEQYF	TGCGCCAGCAGCCAAGGAGATAGAACCTACGAGCAGTACTTC
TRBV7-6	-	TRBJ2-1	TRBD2	CASSLVRGRGGNEQFF	TGTGCCAGCAGCTTAGTTCGGGGCCGCGGGGGCAATGAGCAGTTCTTC
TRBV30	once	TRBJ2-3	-	CAWMKRSTDTQYF	TGTGCCTGGATGAAGCGGAGCACAGATACGCAGTATTTT
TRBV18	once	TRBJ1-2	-	CASSPLWGGYGYTF	TGTGCCAGCTCACCACTGTGGGGGGGATATGGCTACACCTTC
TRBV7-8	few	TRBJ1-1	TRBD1	CASSAITGDTEAFF	TGTGCCAGCAGCGCTATTACAGGGGACACTGAAGCTTTCTTT
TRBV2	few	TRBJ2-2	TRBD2	CASLGTSGSTGELFF	TGTGCCAGCCTAGGGACTAGCGGGAGCACCGGGGAGCTGTTTTTT
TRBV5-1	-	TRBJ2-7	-	CASSIMITAAEQYF	TGCGCCAGCAGCATCATGATTACGGCGGCCGAGCAGTACTTC
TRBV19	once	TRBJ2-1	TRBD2	CASTTRGGSKYNEQFF	TGTGCCAGTACCACAAGGGGCGGGAGCAAGTACAATGAGCAGTTCTTC
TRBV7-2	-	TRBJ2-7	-	CASSLARQGLGEQYF	TGTGCCAGCAGCTTAGCGAGGCAGGGGCTCGGCGAGCAGTACTTC
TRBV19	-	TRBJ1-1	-	CASSMQGSYTEAFF	TGTGCCAGTAGTATGCAGGGTAGCTACACTGAAGCTTTCTTT
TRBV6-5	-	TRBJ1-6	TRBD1	CASSLNRGEDSPLHF	TGTGCCAGCAGCTTGAACAGGGGCGAGGACTCACCCCTCCACTTT
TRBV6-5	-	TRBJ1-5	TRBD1	CASSSGTGGNQPQHF	TGTGCCAGCAGCTCCGGGACAGGGGGCAATCAGCCCCAGCATTTT
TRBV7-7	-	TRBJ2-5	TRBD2	CASSLAGGQETQYF	TGTGCTAGCAGCTTAGCGGGGGGGCAAGAGACCCAGTACTTC
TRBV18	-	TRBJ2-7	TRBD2	CASSRDGGAAYEQYF	TGTGCCAGCTCTAGAGACGGGGGGGCTGCCTACGAGCAGTACTTC
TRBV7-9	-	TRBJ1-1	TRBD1	CATQQGAGEAFF	TGTGCCACCCAACAGGGGGCCGGGGAAGCTTTCTTT
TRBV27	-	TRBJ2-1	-	CASSFLDNNNHNEQFF	TGTGCCAGCAGTTTCCTTGACAATAACAACCACAATGAGCAGTTCTTC
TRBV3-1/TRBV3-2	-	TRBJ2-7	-	CASSQVGDPPSEQYF	TGTGCCAGCAGCCAAGTCGGAGACCCCCCCAGCGAGCAGTACTTC
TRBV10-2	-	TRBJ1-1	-	CASADRPMNTEAFF	TGCGCCAGCGCAGACAGGCCGATGAACACTGAAGCTTTCTTT
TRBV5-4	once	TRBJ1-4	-	CASSGERLGEKLFF	TGTGCCAGCAGCGGGGAGCGATTAGGTGAAAAACTGTTTTTT
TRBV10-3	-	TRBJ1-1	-	CAISRMGGVTEAFF	TGTGCCATCAGTCGGATGGGGGGGGTCACTGAAGCTTTCTTT
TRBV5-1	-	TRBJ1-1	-	CASSEGVNTEAFF	TGCGCCAGCAGCGAGGGGGTTAACACTGAAGCTTTCTTT
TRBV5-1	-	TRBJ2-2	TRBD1	CASSPLTGSNTGELFF	TGCGCCAGCAGCCCGCTGACAGGGTCCAACACCGGGGAGCTGTTTTTT
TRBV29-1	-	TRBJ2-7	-	CSVLGGQATYEQYF	TGCAGCGTTTTGGGGGGGCAGGCTACCTACGAGCAGTACTTC
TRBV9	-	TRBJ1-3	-	CASSVGRDDGNTIYF	TGTGCCAGCAGCGTAGGCAGGGATGATGGAAACACCATATATTTT
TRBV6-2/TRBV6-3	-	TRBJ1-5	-	CASSYPTRGSNQPQHF	TGTGCCAGCAGTTACCCGACAAGGGGTAGCAATCAGCCCCAGCATTTT
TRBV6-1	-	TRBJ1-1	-	CASSEEGMVGTEAFF	TGTGCCAGCAGTGAGGAGGGAATGGTAGGCACTGAAGCTTTCTTT
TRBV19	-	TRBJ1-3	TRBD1	CASSYGTDSGNTIYF	TGTGCCAGTAGTTATGGGACAGACTCTGGAAACACCATATATTTT
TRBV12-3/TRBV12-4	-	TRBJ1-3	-	CASTSGVENTIYF	TGTGCCAGCACCTCAGGGGTTGAAAACACCATATATTTT
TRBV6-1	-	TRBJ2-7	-	CASSAGGEQELGEQYF	TGTGCCAGCAGTGCAGGCGGGGAGCAGGAGTTGGGCGAGCAGTACTTC
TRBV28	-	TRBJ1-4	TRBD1	CASSLSGQGGKLFF	TGTGCCAGCAGTTTGTCAGGTCAGGGGGGAAAACTGTTTTTT
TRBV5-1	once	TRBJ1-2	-	CASSLAPGPYGYTF	TGCGCCAGCAGCTTGGCCCCAGGGCCCTATGGCTACACCTTC
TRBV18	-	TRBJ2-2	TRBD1	CASSPLGQGNTGELFF	TGTGCCAGCTCACCCCTTGGACAGGGCAACACCGGGGAGCTGTTTTTT
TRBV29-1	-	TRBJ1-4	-	CSVDRGGADGKLFF	TGCAGCGTTGATCGCGGAGGCGCCGATGGAAAACTGTTTTTT
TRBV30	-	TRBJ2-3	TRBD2	CASSAGALTDTQYF	TGTGCCTCTTCCGCGGGAGCTCTCACAGATACGCAGTATTTT
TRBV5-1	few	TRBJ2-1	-	CASSWTSGGPNEQFF	TGCGCCAGCAGCTGGACGTCGGGGGGCCCCAATGAGCAGTTCTTC
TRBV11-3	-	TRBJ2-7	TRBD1	CASSLDQDRVREQYF	TGTGCCAGCAGCTTAGATCAGGACAGGGTTCGGGAGCAGTACTTC
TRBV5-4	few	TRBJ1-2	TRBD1	CASSQIGTGSYGYTF	TGTGCCAGCAGCCAAATAGGGACAGGGAGTTATGGCTACACCTTC
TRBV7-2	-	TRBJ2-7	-	CASTLYGGAGEQYF	TGTGCCAGCACCCTCTATGGGGGGGCGGGAGAGCAGTACTTC
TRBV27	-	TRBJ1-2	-	CASSLYGGNYGYTF	TGTGCCAGCAGTTTATACGGGGGAAACTATGGCTACACCTTC
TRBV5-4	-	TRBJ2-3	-	CASSPTFAPSGDTQYF	TGTGCCAGCAGCCCGACTTTTGCACCGAGCGGGGATACGCAGTATTTT
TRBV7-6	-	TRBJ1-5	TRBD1	CASSLGTGINQPQHF	TGTGCCAGCAGCTTGGGGACAGGGATCAATCAGCCCCAGCATTTT
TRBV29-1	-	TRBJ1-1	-	CSLERGMGAEAFF	TGCAGCTTGGAGCGGGGCATGGGGGCTGAAGCTTTCTTT
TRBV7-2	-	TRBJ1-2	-	CASSLAAENYGYTF	TGTGCCAGCAGCTTAGCCGCTGAGAACTATGGCTACACCTTC
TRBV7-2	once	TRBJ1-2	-	CASSLQLPGYTF	TGTGCCAGCAGCTTACAACTGCCAGGCTACACCTTC
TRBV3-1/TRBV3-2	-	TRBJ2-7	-	CASSQDPERSYEQYF	TGTGCCAGCAGCCAAGACCCGGAGCGGTCCTACGAGCAGTACTTC
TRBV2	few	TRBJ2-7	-	CASSERGRAYEQYF	TGTGCCAGCAGTGAAAGGGGAAGGGCCTACGAGCAGTACTTC
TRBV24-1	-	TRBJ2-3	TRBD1	CATSEPGGAIDTQYF	TGTGCCACCAGTGAACCAGGGGGCGCAATAGATACGCAGTATTTT
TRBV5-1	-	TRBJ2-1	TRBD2	CASSRTSTTYNEQFF	TGCGCCAGCAGCCGGACTAGCACAACCTACAATGAGCAGTTCTTC